The entry below gives a single T cell receptor beta chain sequence along with its context. This table comes from immunoSEQ multiplex PCR, and its TCRdb copy is limited to in-frame clones, with some not included. The sample yields about 99,000 clones, more than 75% seen once. This sample was included in a study of T cell responses to AZD1222 COVID-19 vaccine. The CDR3 is 18 residues long. Germline CDR1 MDHEN, CDR2 SYDVKM. J gave up 4 bases and V 5 bases, and 16 bases lay outside the gene matches. The V gene is TRBV28, the J gene TRBJ2-1; 8 nucleotides match TRBD2. This receptor was taken from an adult who received the MenACWY meningococcal vaccine as a control. Source: peripheral blood, taken 28 days after the second dose of the MenACWY control vaccine. CDR3 DNA sequence: TGTGCCAGCAGTCTCTCCGCCAGCCGGGGGGGTCGATACAATGAGCAGTTCTTC. The encoded protein is CASSLSASRGGRYNEQFF.